These 13 T cell receptor beta chains were sequenced from one sample in a study of shared clonotypes between healthy human individuals. The naive CD8 fraction comprised CD45RO-negative cells positively selected for CCR7 and excluded terminally differentiated effector memory CD45RA+ cells. The data were produced by immunoSEQ multiplex PCR, yet TCRdb's version contains in-frame clones alone and is incomplete. Of around 1.9 million clones in the sample, 90% to 95% are singletons; the top ten hold roughly 1.8%. The sequencing sample was made of naive CD8+ T cells from PBMCs. The source is a man aged 18 to 35 in good health. Some clones in this sample may be carry-over from other donors' samples.

V usage is TRBV7-9 and J usage is TRBJ1-2, with no clear D. Trimming pared 6 bases from V and 0 bases from J, leaving 14 bases between. Germline-derived CDR1 and CDR2 are SEHNR and FQNEAQ (reference sequence). The CDR3 is 15 amino acids. The CDR3 nucleotides are TGTGCCAGCAGGGTTGATTGGGCCACTAACTATGGCTACACCTTC. It is translated as CASRVDWATNYGYTF.

This rearrangement joins TRBV5-1 to TRBJ2-6; TRBD1 matches 8 bases. The germline CDR1 and CDR2 sequences are SGHRS and YFSETQ. The length of the CDR3 is 16 residues. Trimming at V came to 3 bases and at J to 2 bases, leaving 4 bases not matched to a gene. CDR3 region: CASSSPDRAGANVLTF. The CDR3 nucleotides read TGCGCCAGCAGCTCCCCGGACAGGGCTGGGGCCAACGTCCTGACTTTC.

The chain is built from TRBV30 and TRBJ2-1; D is ambiguous. Germline CDR1 GTSNPN, CDR2 SVGIG (reference sequence). V was pared by 4 bases and J by 0 bases, with 10 bases between. The CDR3 totals 14 residues. DNA for the CDR3: TGTGCCTGGACAGGCGTGGGCTCCTACAATGAGCAGTTCTTC. Amino acid sequence: CAWTGVGSYNEQFF.

The chain couples TRBV2 to TRBJ1-1; 9 bases match TRBD1. The CDR3 is 14 residues long. Germline values: CDR1 SNHLY, CDR2 FYNNEI. With V trimmed by 3 bases and J by 3 bases, 2 bases remained unmatched. The CDR3 sequence: CASSDRTGDTEAFF. DNA of the CDR3: TGTGCCAGCAGTGATAGGACAGGGGACACTGAAGCTTTCTTT.

The chain combines TRBV7-9 with TRBJ2-4; D call uncertain. Trimming removed 5 bases at V and 3 bases at J, with 17 bases between. The CDR3 runs to 16 residues. Per germline, CDR1 SEHNR and CDR2 FQNEAQ (reference sequence). In nucleotides, the CDR3 is TGTGCCAGCAGCCCAGATGGCACCCTAGGCAAAAACATTCAGTACTTC. It is translated as CASSPDGTLGKNIQYF.

Of note for this clone: The same CDR3 is also encoded by other DNA sequences in this sample. This sequence joins TRBV27 and TRBJ2-7, with 7 positions matching TRBD1. CDR1 is MNHEY, CDR2 SMNVEV, per germline (reference sequence). The CDR3 totals 15 residues. Unmatched junction bases numbered 3, after V lost 0 bases and J lost 1 base. The DNA for the CDR3 is TGTGCCAGCAGTTTATCAGGGGGCGGGTCCTACGAGCAGTACTTC. This gives the protein CASSLSGGGSYEQYF.

The rearrangement uses TRBV7-9 and TRBJ2-5; TRBD1 is a possible D gene (6 bases). The length of the CDR3 is 15 residues. Germline loops: CDR1 SEHNR, CDR2 FQNEAQ (reference sequence). The V end lost 2 bases, the J end lost 2 bases, and 12 bases lay between the germline ends. The CDR3, as DNA: TGTGCCAGCAGCTTATTCCGGGACACTCAAGAGACCCAGTACTTC. Amino acids: CASSLFRDTQETQYF.

This chain links TRBV19 with TRBJ1-5; 7 bases map to TRBD1. The CDR3 runs 15 residues. Trimming cost V 5 bases and J 0 bases; bases outside gene matches: 4. Germline V gene sequence: CDR1 LNHDA, CDR2 SQIVND (reference sequence). In DNA, the CDR3 is TGTGCCAGTAGTGGGACAGTAAATAGCAATCAGCCCCAGCATTTT. Translated: CASSGTVNSNQPQHF.

The chain carries TRBV7-9 and TRBJ1-1, with D perhaps TRBD1 (6 bases). Trimming pared 7 bases from V and 8 bases from J, leaving 17 bases between. CDR1 and CDR2 (germline): SEHNR, FQNEAQ (reference sequence). This CDR3 spans 13 amino acids. Written as DNA, the CDR3 is TGTGCCAGCATTACGGACAGAAGGGGGGAAGCTTTCTTT. It specifies CASITDRRGEAFF.

J is TRBJ2-5 and V is TRBV11-2; D is uncertain. Looked up from germline, CDR1 is SGHAT and CDR2 is FQNNGV. The CDR3 consists of 13 residues. Trimming took 8 bases from V and 4 from J, leaving 14 bases between them. Here the CDR3 reads CASGSRDSETQYF. The CDR3 DNA reads TGTGCCAGCGGATCCCGAGACTCAGAGACCCAGTACTTC. The whole variable domain, filled in from reference TRBV11-2 and TRBJ2-5, reads EAGVAQSPRYKIIEKRQSVAFWCNPISGHATLYWYQQILGQGPKLLIQFQNNGVVDDSQLPKDRFSAERLKGVDSTLKIQPAKLEDSAVYLCASGSRDSETQYFGPGTRLLVL.

The chain couples TRBV6-1 to TRBJ1-4; D not certain. The CDR3 contains 13 residues. CDR1 is MNHNS and CDR2 is SASEGT in the germline V gene. V lost 7 bases and J lost 3, with 9 bases in between. The CDR3 loop reads CASMRVPNEKLFF. The CDR3 DNA reads TGTGCCAGCATGCGGGTACCTAATGAAAAACTGTTTTTT.

The rearrangement uses TRBV6-1 and TRBJ1-2; TRBD1 is a possible D gene (6 bases). The CDR3 length is 15 residues. The V end was cut by 2 bases, the J end by 7 bases, with 17 bases between. The germline gives CDR1 MNHNS, CDR2 SASEGT. The CDR3 is CASSEILGAVGGYTF. CDR3 DNA sequence: TGTGCCAGCAGTGAAATTTTGGGGGCAGTGGGTGGCTACACCTTC.

For this clone: The sample contains more than one DNA sequence encoding this CDR3. This rearrangement joins TRBV28 to TRBJ1-1, with no clear D. The CDR3 length is 13 residues. Trimming stripped 2 bases from V and 3 bases from J, with 7 bases between. Germline values: CDR1 MDHEN, CDR2 SYDVKM. CDR3 sequence: CASSLLSDTEAFF. The DNA of the CDR3 is TGTGCCAGCAGTTTACTGTCGGACACTGAAGCTTTCTTT.